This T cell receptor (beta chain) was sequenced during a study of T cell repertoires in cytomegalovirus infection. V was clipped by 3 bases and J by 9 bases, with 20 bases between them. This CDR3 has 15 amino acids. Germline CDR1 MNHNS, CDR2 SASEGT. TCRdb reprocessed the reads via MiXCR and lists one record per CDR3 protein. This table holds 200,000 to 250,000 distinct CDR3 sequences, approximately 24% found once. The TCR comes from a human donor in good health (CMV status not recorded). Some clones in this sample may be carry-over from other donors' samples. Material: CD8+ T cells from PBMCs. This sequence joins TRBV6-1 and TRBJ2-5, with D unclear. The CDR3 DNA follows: TGTGCCAGCAGTGAGGACGGATTGAGAAAGAGACCCCAGTACTTC. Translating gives CASSEDGLRKRPQYF.